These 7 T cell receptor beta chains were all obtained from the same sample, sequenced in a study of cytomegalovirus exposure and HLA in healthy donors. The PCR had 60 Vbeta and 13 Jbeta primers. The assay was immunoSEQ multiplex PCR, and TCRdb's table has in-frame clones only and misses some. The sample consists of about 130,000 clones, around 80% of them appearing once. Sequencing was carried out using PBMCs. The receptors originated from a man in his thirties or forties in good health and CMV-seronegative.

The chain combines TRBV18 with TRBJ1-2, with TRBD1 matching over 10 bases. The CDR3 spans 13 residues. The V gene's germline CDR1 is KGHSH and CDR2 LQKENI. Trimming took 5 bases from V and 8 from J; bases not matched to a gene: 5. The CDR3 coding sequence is TGTGCCAGCTCAAGACAGGGGGCCTTGGGCTACACCTTC. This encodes CASSRQGALGYTF. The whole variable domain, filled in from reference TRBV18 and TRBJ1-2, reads NAGVMQNPRHLVRRRGQEARLRCSPMKGHSHVYWYRQLPEEGLKFMVYLQKENIIDESGMPKERFSAEFPKEGPSILRIQQVVRGDSAAYFCASSRQGALGYTFGSGTRLTVV.

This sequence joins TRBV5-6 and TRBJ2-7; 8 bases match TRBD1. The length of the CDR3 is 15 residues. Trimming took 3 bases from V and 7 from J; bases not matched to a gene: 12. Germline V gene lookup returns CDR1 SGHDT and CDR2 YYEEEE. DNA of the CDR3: TGTGCCAGCAGCTCCGAGACAGGGGCGGTGGGTGAGCAGTACTTC. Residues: CASSSETGAVGEQYF.

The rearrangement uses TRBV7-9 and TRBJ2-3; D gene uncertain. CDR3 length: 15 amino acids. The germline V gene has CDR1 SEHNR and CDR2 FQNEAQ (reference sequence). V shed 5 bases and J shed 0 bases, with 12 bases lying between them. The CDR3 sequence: CASSAEWRSTDTQYF. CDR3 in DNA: TGTGCCAGCAGCGCGGAATGGAGAAGCACAGATACGCAGTATTTT.

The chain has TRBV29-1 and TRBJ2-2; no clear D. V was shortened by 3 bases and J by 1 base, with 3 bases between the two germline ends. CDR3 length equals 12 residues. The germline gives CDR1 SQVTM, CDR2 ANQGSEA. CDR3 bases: TGCAGCGTTGACGGGAACACCGGGGAGCTGTTTTTT. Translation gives CSVDGNTGELFF.

CDR3 DNA sequence: TGTGCCTGGAGCGCCGGCGGGAAACTGTTTTTT. Protein sequence: CAWSAGGKLFF. The V call is TRBV30, the J call TRBJ1-4; D is undetermined. The CDR3 extends over 11 amino acids. Germline CDR1 is GTSNPN and CDR2 is SVGIG (reference sequence). V was pared by 3 bases and J by 11 bases, with 10 bases between.

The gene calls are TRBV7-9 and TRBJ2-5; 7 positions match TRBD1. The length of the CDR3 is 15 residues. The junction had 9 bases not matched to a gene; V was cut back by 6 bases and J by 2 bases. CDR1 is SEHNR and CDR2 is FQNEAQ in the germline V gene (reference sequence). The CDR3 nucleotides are TGTGCCAGCAGTCCACAGGGGCAAGCTCAAGAGACCCAGTACTTC. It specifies CASSPQGQAQETQYF. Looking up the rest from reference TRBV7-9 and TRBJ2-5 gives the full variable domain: DTGVSQNPRHKITKRGQNVTFRCDPISEHNRLYWYRQTLGQGPEFLTYFQNEAQLEKSRLLSDRFSAERPKGSFSTLEIQRTEQGDSAMYLCASSPQGQAQETQYFGPGTRLLVL.

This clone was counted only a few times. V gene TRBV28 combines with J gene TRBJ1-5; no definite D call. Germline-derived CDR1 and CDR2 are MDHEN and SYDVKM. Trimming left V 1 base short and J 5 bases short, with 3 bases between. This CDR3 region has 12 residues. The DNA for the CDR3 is TGTGCCAGCAGTTTATCCTATCAGCCCCAGCATTTT. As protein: CASSLSYQPQHF.